Included here is one T cell receptor beta chain sequence, with context. Its cognate antigen is unknown. The data stem from a study of T cells expressing NK-cell markers. Background on the study: Seropositivity for HCMV was found in most of the eight sequenced donors, with one seronegative.

TCR beta cDNA was made by 5'RACE template switching with UMIs. TCRdb reworked the 5' RACE reads into one entry per CDR3 protein, no DNA. There are 150,000 or so distinct CDR3 sequences in the sample, with less than 40% held by the top ten. Study results and limitations: CD8+ T cells in more than five donors included dominant NKG2C+ clonotypes at roughly 1.0-7.0%. One observes that, in a handful of donors, these clonotypes were also the leading ones within the CD3+CD56-NKG2C+ fraction.

The CDR3 extends over 15 amino acids. Germline V gene sequence: CDR1 MNHEY, CDR2 SVGAGI. This chain uses TRBV6-5 with TRBJ2-1; the D gene TCRdb calls, TRBD1, cannot be checked with no DNA. The sequence came from a woman aged 45 to 65 in good health. Sequencing was done on a sample of blood T cells: a sorted CD56 or NKG2C T cell subset, CD4+ or CD8+ T cells, or bulk PBMC T cells (not recorded which). CDR3 region: CASSALQGTYNEQFF.